A selection of T cell receptor beta chains follows, all from one sample in a study of Ad26.COV2.S vaccination and SARS-CoV-2 variants. Produced via immunoSEQ multiplex PCR; TCRdb's table is partial and in-frame only. The table has approximately 420,000 clones, roughly 90% seen once. Here the sequenced sample was peripheral blood, taken in a trial of Ad26.COV2.S vaccine versus placebo. All receptors come from a person between 18 and 65 years old who received the Ad26.COV2.S COVID-19 vaccine or a placebo. The CDR3 runs from the conserved cysteine through the conserved F or W. A D gene is named only where the DNA matches it firmly. A clone size is listed for some rows: how often the clone was seen (once, few, many), or a class if it is expanded.

CDR3aa	CDR3nt	j_gene	d_gene	abundance	v_gene
CASSLRDRQPQHF	TGTGCCAGCAGCTTAAGGGACCGGCAGCCCCAGCATTTT	TRBJ1-5	-	-	TRBV7-2
CSVLTGNYGYTF	TGCAGCGTTTTGACAGGAAACTATGGCTACACCTTC	TRBJ1-2	-	-	TRBV29-1
CAWSNSRTTESNQPQHF	TGTGCCTGGAGTAATTCTAGGACGACAGAGAGCAATCAGCCCCAGCATTTT	TRBJ1-5	-	-	TRBV30
CASSSRPGFYGYTF	TGTGCCAGTAGTTCGAGACCGGGTTTTTATGGCTACACCTTC	TRBJ1-2	-	-	TRBV19
CASFKNTEAFF	TGTGCCAGCTTTAAGAACACTGAAGCTTTCTTT	TRBJ1-1	-	-	TRBV28
CAISGTAYNEQFF	TGTGCCATCTCCGGGACAGCCTACAATGAGCAGTTCTTC	TRBJ2-1	TRBD1	-	TRBV24-1
CASSAADTQYF	TGCGCCAGCAGTGCAGCAGATACGCAGTATTTT	TRBJ2-3	-	-	TRBV10-1
CASSLAQGAAGELFF	TGTGCCAGCAGCTTAGCTCAGGGGGCCGCCGGGGAGCTGTTTTTT	TRBJ2-2	TRBD1	-	TRBV7-6
CASNVQGGLGEKLFF	TGTGCCAGCAACGTACAGGGGGGCCTTGGGGAAAAACTGTTTTTT	TRBJ1-4	TRBD1	-	TRBV2
CASSVWLAGGGTDTQYF	TGTGCCAGCAGTGTTTGGCTAGCGGGGGGGGGCACAGATACGCAGTATTTT	TRBJ2-3	TRBD2	-	TRBV25-1
CASRPRMSTGGLYGYTF	TGTGCCAGCAGGCCAAGAATGTCGACAGGGGGCCTTTATGGCTACACCTTC	TRBJ1-2	TRBD1	-	TRBV3-1/TRBV3-2
CASRTTNQPQHF	TGTGCCAGCAGAACCACTAATCAGCCCCAGCATTTT	TRBJ1-5	-	-	TRBV6-8
CASRRRDSLSETQYF	TGTGCCAGCCGAAGACGGGACAGCTTGTCGGAGACCCAGTACTTC	TRBJ2-5	TRBD1	-	TRBV2
CASSAQQGNSPLHF	TGTGCCAGCAGCGCGCAGCAGGGTAATTCACCCCTCCACTTT	TRBJ1-6	-	once	TRBV9